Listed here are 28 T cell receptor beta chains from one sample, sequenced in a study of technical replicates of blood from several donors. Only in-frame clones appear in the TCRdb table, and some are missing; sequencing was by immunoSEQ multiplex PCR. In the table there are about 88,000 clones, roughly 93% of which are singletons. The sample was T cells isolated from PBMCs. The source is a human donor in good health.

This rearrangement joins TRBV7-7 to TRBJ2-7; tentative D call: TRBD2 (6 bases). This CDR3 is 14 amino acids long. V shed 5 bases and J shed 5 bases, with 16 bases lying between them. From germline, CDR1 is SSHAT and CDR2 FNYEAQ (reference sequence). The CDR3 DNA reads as TGTGCCAGCAGCCCCGGTTGGAGGGAAGACGAGCAGTACTTC. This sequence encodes CASSPGWREDEQYF.

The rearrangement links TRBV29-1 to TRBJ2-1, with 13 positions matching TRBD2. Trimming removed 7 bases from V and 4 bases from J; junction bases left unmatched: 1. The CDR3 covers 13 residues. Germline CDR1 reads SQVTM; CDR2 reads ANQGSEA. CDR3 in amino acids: CSGLAGGYNEQFF. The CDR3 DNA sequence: TGCAGCGGACTAGCGGGAGGTTACAATGAGCAGTTCTTC.

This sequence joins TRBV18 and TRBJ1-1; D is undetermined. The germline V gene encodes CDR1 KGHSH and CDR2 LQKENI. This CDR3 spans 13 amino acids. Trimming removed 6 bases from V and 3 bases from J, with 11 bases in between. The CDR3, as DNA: TGTGCCAGCTCTCCGACGGGGTACACTGAAGCTTTCTTT. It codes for CASSPTGYTEAFF.

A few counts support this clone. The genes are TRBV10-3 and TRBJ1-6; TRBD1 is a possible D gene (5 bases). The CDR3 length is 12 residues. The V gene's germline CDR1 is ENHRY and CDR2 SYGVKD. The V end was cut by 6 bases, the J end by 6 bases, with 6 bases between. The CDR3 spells CAIRDTNSPLHF. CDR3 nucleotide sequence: TGTGCCATCAGGGACACTAATTCACCCCTCCACTTT.

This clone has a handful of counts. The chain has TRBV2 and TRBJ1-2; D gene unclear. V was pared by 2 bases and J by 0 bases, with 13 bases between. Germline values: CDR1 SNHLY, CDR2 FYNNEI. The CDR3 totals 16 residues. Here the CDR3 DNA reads TGTGCCAGCAGTGAAAGGGCTTGGGGAGCTAACTATGGCTACACCTTC. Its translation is CASSERAWGANYGYTF.

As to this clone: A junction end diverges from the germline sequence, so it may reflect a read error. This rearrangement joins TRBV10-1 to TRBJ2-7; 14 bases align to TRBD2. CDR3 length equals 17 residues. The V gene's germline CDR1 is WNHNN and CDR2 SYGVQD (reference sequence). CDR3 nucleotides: TGCGCCAGCAGTGATCTGGGACTAGCGGGAGACACCTACCAGCAGTACTTC. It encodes CASSDLGLAGDTYQQYF.

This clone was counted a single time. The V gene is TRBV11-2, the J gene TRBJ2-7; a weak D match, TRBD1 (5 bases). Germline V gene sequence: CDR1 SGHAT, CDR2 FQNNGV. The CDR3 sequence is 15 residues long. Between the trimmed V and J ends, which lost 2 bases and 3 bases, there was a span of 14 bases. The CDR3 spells CASSLSQGALYEQYF. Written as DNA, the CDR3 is TGTGCCAGCAGCTTATCTCAGGGTGCTCTCTACGAGCAGTACTTC.

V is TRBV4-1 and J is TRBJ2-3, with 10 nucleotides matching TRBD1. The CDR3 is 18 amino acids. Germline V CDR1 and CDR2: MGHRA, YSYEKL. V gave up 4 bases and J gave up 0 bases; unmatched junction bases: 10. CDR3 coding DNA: TGCGCCAGCAGCCTTAGACAGGGGGCCGCCAAGAGCACAGATACGCAGTATTTT. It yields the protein CASSLRQGAAKSTDTQYF.

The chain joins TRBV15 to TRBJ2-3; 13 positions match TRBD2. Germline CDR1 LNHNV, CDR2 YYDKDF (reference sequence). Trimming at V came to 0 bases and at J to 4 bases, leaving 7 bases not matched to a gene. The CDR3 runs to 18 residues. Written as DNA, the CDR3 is TGTGCCACCAGCAGAGAAGGGACTAGCGGGGAAGGGGCAGATACGCAGTATTTT. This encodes CATSREGTSGEGADTQYF.

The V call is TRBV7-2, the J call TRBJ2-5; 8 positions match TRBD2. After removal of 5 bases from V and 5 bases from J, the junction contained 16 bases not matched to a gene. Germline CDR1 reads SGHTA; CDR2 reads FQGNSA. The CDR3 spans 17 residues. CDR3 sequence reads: CASSPISGTRREETQYF. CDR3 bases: TGTGCCAGCAGCCCGATCTCCGGGACTAGGCGGGAGGAGACCCAGTACTTC.

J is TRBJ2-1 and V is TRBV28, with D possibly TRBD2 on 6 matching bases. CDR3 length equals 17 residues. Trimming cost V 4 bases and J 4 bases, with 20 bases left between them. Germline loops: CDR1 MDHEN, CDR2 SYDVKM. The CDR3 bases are TGTGCCAGCAGTTCTTATGGACGGGAGAGGGGTTACAATGAGCAGTTCTTC. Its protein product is CASSSYGRERGYNEQFF.

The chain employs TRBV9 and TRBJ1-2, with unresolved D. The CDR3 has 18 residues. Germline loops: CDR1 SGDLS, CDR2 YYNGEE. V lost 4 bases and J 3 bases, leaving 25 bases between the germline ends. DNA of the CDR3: TGTGCCAGCAGCCGTGGCCCGCTGGCCGATGCCGTATACTATGGCTACACCTTC. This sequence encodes CASSRGPLADAVYYGYTF.

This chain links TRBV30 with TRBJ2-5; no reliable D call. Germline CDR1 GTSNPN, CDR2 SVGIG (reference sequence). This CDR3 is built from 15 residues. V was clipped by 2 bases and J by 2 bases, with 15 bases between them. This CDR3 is CAWSNLETEQETQYF. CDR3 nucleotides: TGTGCCTGGAGTAATTTGGAGACGGAACAAGAGACCCAGTACTTC.

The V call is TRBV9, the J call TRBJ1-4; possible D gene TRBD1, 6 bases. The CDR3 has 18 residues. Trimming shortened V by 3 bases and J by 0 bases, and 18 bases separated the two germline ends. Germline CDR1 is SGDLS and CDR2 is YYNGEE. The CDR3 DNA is TGTGCCAGCAGCGCATCCGGGACACCTACTGCAACTAATGAAAAACTGTTTTTT. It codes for CASSASGTPTATNEKLFF. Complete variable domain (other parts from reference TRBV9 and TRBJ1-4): DSGVTQTPKHLITATGQRVTLRCSPRSGDLSVYWYQQSLDQGLQFLIQYYNGEERAKGNILERFSAQQFPDLHSELNLSSLELGDSALYFCASSASGTPTATNEKLFFGSGTQLSVL.

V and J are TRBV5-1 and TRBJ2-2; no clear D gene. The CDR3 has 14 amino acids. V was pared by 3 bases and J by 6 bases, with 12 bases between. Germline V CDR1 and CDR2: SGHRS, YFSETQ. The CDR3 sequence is CASSSPEIAGELFF. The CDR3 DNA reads TGCGCCAGCAGCTCCCCCGAAATAGCCGGGGAGCTGTTTTTT.

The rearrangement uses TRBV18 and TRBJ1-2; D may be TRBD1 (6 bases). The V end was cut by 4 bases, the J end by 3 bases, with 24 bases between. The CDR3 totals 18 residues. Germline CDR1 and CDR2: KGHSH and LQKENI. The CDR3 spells CASSLGTGHLGLDYGYTF. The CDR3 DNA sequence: TGTGCCAGCTCACTGGGGACGGGACACCTTGGCCTTGACTATGGCTACACCTTC. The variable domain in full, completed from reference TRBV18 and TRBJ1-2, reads NAGVMQNPRHLVRRRGQEARLRCSPMKGHSHVYWYRQLPEEGLKFMVYLQKENIIDESGMPKERFSAEFPKEGPSILRIQQVVRGDSAAYFCASSLGTGHLGLDYGYTFGSGTRLTVV.

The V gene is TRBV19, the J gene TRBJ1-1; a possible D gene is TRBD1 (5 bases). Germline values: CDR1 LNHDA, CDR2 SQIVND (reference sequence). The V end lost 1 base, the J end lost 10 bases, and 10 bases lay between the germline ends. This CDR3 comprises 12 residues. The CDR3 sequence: CASSIALGGAFF. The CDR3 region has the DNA TGTGCCAGTAGTATAGCTCTGGGGGGAGCTTTCTTT.

CDR3 protein: CASGRGEVEDGYTF. CDR3 coding DNA: TGCGCCAGCGGCCGTGGTGAGGTTGAAGATGGCTACACCTTC. The genes are TRBV5-1 and TRBJ1-2; D call uncertain. The V end lost 7 bases, the J end lost 6 bases, and 19 bases lay between the germline ends. CDR1 and CDR2 (germline): SGHRS, YFSETQ. The CDR3 consists of 14 residues. Full variable domain (remainder filled in from reference TRBV5-1 and TRBJ1-2): KAGVTQTPRYLIKTRGQQVTLSCSPISGHRSVSWYQQTPGQGLQFLFEYFSETQRNKGNFPGRFSGRQFSNSRSEMNVSTLELGDSALYLCASGRGEVEDGYTFGSGTRLTVV.

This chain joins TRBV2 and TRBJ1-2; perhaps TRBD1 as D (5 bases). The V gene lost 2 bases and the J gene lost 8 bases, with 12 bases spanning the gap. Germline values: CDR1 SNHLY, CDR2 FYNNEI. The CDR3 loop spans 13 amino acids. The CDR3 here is CASSEISGSGYTF. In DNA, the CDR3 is TGTGCCAGCAGTGAAATATCAGGGTCCGGCTACACCTTC. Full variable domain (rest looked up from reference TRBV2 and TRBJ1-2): EPEVTQTPSHQVTQMGQEVILRCVPISNHLYFYWYRQILGQKVEFLVSFYNNEISEKSEIFDDQFSVERPDGSNFTLKIRSTKLEDSAMYFCASSEISGSGYTFGSGTRLTVV.

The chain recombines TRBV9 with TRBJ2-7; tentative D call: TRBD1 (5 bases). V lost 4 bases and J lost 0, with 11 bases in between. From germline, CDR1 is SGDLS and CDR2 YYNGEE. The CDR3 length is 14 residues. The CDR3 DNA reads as TGTGCCAGCAGCCCTCGACAGTTCTCCTACGAGCAGTACTTC. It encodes CASSPRQFSYEQYF.

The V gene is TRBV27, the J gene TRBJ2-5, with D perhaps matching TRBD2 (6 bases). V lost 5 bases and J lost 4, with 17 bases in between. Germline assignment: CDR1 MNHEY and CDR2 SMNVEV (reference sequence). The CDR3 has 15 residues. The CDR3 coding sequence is TGTGCCAGCAGTACCTGGGGGGATAGGGGAGAGACCCAGTACTTC. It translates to CASSTWGDRGETQYF.

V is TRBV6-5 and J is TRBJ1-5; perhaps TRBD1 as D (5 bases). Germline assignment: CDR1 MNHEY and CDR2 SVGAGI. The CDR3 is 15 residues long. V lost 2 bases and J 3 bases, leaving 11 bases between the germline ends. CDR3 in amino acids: CASSYGWGPNQPQHF. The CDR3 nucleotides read TGTGCCAGCAGTTACGGGTGGGGCCCCAATCAGCCCCAGCATTTT.

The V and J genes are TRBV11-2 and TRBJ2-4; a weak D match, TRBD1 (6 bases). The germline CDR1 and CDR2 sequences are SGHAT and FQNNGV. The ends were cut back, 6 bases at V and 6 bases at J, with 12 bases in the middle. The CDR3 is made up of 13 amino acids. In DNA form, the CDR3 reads TGTGCCAGCAGAAGGGACATCGGAAACATTCAGTACTTC. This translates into CASRRDIGNIQYF.

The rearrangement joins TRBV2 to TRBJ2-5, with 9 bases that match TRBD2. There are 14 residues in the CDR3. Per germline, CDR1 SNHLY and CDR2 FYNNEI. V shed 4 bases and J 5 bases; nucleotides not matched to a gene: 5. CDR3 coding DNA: TGTGCCAGCAGTGTCAGGAGCGGGGGGGAGACCCAGTACTTC. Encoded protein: CASSVRSGGETQYF. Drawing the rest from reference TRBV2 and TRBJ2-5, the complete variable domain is EPEVTQTPSHQVTQMGQEVILRCVPISNHLYFYWYRQILGQKVEFLVSFYNNEISEKSEIFDDQFSVERPDGSNFTLKIRSTKLEDSAMYFCASSVRSGGETQYFGPGTRLLVL.

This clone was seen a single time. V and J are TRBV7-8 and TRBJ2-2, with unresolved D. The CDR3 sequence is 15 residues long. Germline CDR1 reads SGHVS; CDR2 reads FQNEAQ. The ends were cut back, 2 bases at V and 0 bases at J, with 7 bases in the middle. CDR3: CASSLRQANTGELFF. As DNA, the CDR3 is TGTGCCAGCAGCTTACGGCAGGCGAACACCGGGGAGCTGTTTTTT.

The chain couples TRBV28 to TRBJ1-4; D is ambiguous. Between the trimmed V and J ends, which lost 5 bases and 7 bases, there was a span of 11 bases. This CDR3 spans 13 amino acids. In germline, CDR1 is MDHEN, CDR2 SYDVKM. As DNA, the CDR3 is TGTGCCAGCAGTCCCGGGATCAGTGAAAAACTGTTTTTT. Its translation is CASSPGISEKLFF. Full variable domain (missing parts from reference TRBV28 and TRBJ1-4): DVKVTQSSRYLVKRTGEKVFLECVQDMDHENMFWYRQDPGLGLRLIYFSYDVKMKEKGDIPEGYSVSREKKERFSLILESASTNQTSMYLCASSPGISEKLFFGSGTQLSVL.

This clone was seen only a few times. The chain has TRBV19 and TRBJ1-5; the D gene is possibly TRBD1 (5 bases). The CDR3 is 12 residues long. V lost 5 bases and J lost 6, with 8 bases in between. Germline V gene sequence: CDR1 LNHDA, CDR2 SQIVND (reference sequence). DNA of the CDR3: TGTGCCAGTAGTGTGACAGTTCAGCCCCAGCATTTT. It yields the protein CASSVTVQPQHF.

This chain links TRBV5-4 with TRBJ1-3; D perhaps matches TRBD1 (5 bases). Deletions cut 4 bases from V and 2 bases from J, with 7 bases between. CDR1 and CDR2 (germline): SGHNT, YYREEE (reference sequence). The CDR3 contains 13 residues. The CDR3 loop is CASSRQTGNTIYF. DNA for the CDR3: TGTGCCAGCAGCAGACAGACTGGAAACACCATATATTTT.